The sequence of this T cell receptor (beta chain) was determined in a study of T cells after yellow fever vaccination. Overall study context: Fractions with few cells were prepared using SMART-Seq v4 Ultra Low Input. The study's findings and limits: The bulk population could contribute abundant contaminating clonotypes to FACS-sorted repertoires.

Template switching by 5'RACE produced TCR cDNA, adding a universal primer site and UMIs. MiXCR, applied by TCRdb to the 5' RACE reads, yields one record per CDR3 protein. The sample includes about 75,000 distinct CDR3 sequences, roughly 7% of them seen just once. The trim removed 1 base at V and 3 bases at J, leaving 8 bases unmatched. Germline-derived CDR1 and CDR2 are DFQATT and SNEGSKA (reference sequence). The CDR3 totals 16 residues. This clonotype was detected only a few times. Its antigen is currently unknown. Here the sequenced sample was CD8+ T cells sorted from PBMCs, taken approximately 11 days after the first yellow fever vaccination. The receptor comes from a man aged 18 to 29 who received the YFV17D yellow fever vaccine. The V call is TRBV20-1, the J call TRBJ2-1, with 8 bases aligning to TRBD2. In DNA, the CDR3 is TGCAGTGCTAGAGGGGTCGGCGGGGGGTTCTACAATGAGCAGTTCTTC. Its translation: CSARGVGGGFYNEQFF.